Listed below are T cell receptor beta chains from one sample, sequenced in a study of primary melanoma T cells and metastatic recurrence. TCRdb keeps only in-frame clones here, not all; method: immunoSEQ multiplex PCR. The table includes more than 100 clones, more than 75% detected once. Sequenced material: melanoma tumor tissue. These receptor sequences come from a human donor with melanoma. CDR3s include the opening cysteine and the closing phenylalanine or tryptophan. Each record gives: J gene, V gene, CDR3 protein.

j_call: TRBJ2-1
v_call: TRBV6-8
cdr3_aa: CASSVTSGGHYHEQFF

j_call: TRBJ1-5
v_call: TRBV19
cdr3_aa: CASSIRVSQPQHF

j_call: TRBJ2-7
v_call: TRBV19
cdr3_aa: CASSLGLGSYEQYF

j_call: TRBJ2-5
v_call: TRBV28
cdr3_aa: CASSASGSFRETQYF

j_call: TRBJ1-5
v_call: TRBV19
cdr3_aa: CASNRRQFNQPQHF

j_call: TRBJ2-5
v_call: TRBV6-8
cdr3_aa: CASNERGQGTQYF

j_call: TRBJ2-5
v_call: TRBV5-1
cdr3_aa: CASSSTSPTSSETQYF

j_call: TRBJ1-2
v_call: TRBV19
cdr3_aa: CASSGTEYGYTF

j_call: TRBJ2-3
v_call: TRBV10-2
cdr3_aa: CASREGLAGDTQYF

j_call: TRBJ2-3
v_call: TRBV19
cdr3_aa: CASSLGATDTQYF

j_call: TRBJ2-7
v_call: TRBV6-8
cdr3_aa: CASSGGGNYEQYF

j_call: TRBJ2-5
v_call: TRBV7-7
cdr3_aa: CASSFGRTQETQYF

j_call: TRBJ2-3
v_call: TRBV6-8
cdr3_aa: CASRATSGGTDTQYF

j_call: TRBJ2-2
v_call: TRBV5-1
cdr3_aa: CASSISGTNTGELFF

j_call: TRBJ2-3
v_call: TRBV1
cdr3_aa: CASSQDYRNPGTDTQYF

j_call: TRBJ1-6
v_call: TRBV30
cdr3_aa: CAWRGQSNSPLHF

j_call: TRBJ2-1
v_call: TRBV6-7
cdr3_aa: CASRILGPYNEQFF

j_call: TRBJ2-5
v_call: TRBV6-8
cdr3_aa: CASRETWTSTSEETQYF

j_call: TRBJ2-7
v_call: TRBV19
cdr3_aa: CASSGTGWDYEQYF

j_call: TRBJ2-7
v_call: TRBV30
cdr3_aa: CAWGRGFPSYEQYF

j_call: TRBJ2-1
v_call: TRBV6-8
cdr3_aa: CAVSRTAYNEQFF

j_call: TRBJ1-5
v_call: TRBV27
cdr3_aa: CASTLRGGGQPQHF

j_call: TRBJ1-1
v_call: TRBV11-3
cdr3_aa: CASSQDRFGTEAFF

j_call: TRBJ2-5
v_call: TRBV12-5
cdr3_aa: CASGFGRGETQYF

j_call: TRBJ2-5
v_call: TRBV11-3
cdr3_aa: CASSFPGTGTVQYF

j_call: TRBJ2-7
v_call: TRBV6-8
cdr3_aa: CAISGGLTGSYEQYF

j_call: TRBJ2-3
v_call: TRBV14
cdr3_aa: CASSRTQGGVTVRPPDTQYF